The present entry profiles one T cell receptor (beta chain) with its context. Antigen unknown. Via MiXCR, TCRdb re-called the RT-PCR reads, giving one row per CDR3 protein. The profile shows under 850,000 distinct CDR3 sequences, about a fifth of them singletons. These data belong to a study of response to subunit inactivated influenza vaccine. The J segment lost 2 bases and the V segment lost 2 bases, leaving 3 bases of the junction unmatched. Germline lookup yields CDR1 DFQATT and CDR2 SNEGSKA (reference sequence). The CDR3 sequence is 14 residues long. Study-level results: It was the authors' suggestion that each seasonal influenza vaccination recruits few new T cells.

The rearrangement uses TRBV20-1 and TRBJ2-1; 7 nucleotides agree with TRBD2. The starting material was PBMCs from blood, obtained 4 to 6 days after vaccination. This sequence originates from a man aged 50-60 years who received an inactivated influenza vaccine. CDR3 DNA sequence: TGCAGTGCTAGACGCGGGAGTACCTACAATGAGCAGTTCTTC. Its translation is CSARRGSTYNEQFF.